The 21 T cell receptor beta chains presented below share a single source sample, sequenced in a study of blood T cells in healthy people across ages. The authors ran a second PCR of 7 to 11 cycles using a sample-barcoded 5' primer and a J-beta primer mix. TCRdb reprocessed the 5' RACE reads with MiXCR, giving one entry per CDR3 protein. The data hold about 800,000 distinct CDR3 sequences, with more than 20% observed a single time. The sample was also reused in another study, on T cells of mothers and their children.

Sequencing was done on a sample of blood. Every receptor here comes from a boy aged 5-17 years in good health.

V and J are TRBV3-1 and TRBJ2-2; D may be TRBD2 (6 bases). CDR1 LGHDT and CDR2 YNNKEL come from the germline V gene (reference sequence). With 1 base removed from V and 4 bases from J, the gap between germline ends came to 13 bases. CDR3 length: 16 residues. The CDR3 spells CASSQVSGRGTGELFF. For the CDR3, the DNA is TGTGCCAGCAGCCAAGTCTCAGGGCGGGGCACCGGGGAGCTGTTTTTT.

V gene TRBV6-6 combines with J gene TRBJ2-5; TRBD1 matches at 7 bases. There are 15 residues in the CDR3. Germline CDR1 reads MNHNY; CDR2 reads SVGAGI (reference sequence). J gave up 3 bases and V 6 bases, and 10 bases lay outside the gene matches. The CDR3: CASRPRRTGEETQYF. CDR3 bases: TGTGCCAGCAGGCCCAGAAGGACAGGTGAAGAGACCCAGTACTTC.

This clonotype was detected only a few times. The chain links TRBV29-1 to TRBJ2-6, with D hard to call. The CDR3 sequence is 16 residues long. Germline V gene sequence: CDR1 SQVTM, CDR2 ANQGSEA. Trimming removed 6 bases from V and 0 bases from J, with 15 bases in between. The CDR3: CSVGSRSLSGANVLTF. The CDR3, as DNA: TGCAGCGTAGGTAGTCGATCTCTCTCTGGGGCCAACGTCCTGACTTTC.

This clonotype was counted between two and nine times. This chain connects TRBV18 to TRBJ1-1; D is unresolved. Germline V CDR1 and CDR2: KGHSH, LQKENI. Trimming took off 8 bases at V and 5 bases at J, with 18 bases between the two ends. CDR3 size: 14 residues. The CDR3 DNA reads as TGTGCCAGCGCTCCTGACGGCCTGAGGACTGAAGCTTTCTTT. Translated, it gives CASAPDGLRTEAFF.

The V gene is TRBV2, the J gene TRBJ2-1; maybe TRBD2 (5 bases). Trimming took 4 bases from V and 2 from J, leaving 9 bases between them. The V gene's germline CDR1 is SNHLY and CDR2 FYNNEI. The CDR3 contains 14 residues. CDR3 protein: CASSVGAPYNEQFF. In DNA form, the CDR3 reads TGTGCCAGCAGTGTGGGAGCTCCCTACAATGAGCAGTTCTTC.

The sample holds a few counts of this clonotype. The chain joins TRBV11-2 to TRBJ2-1, with 7 bases aligning to TRBD2. Trimming at V came to 6 bases and at J to 7 bases, leaving 12 bases not matched to a gene. CDR1 is SGHAT and CDR2 is FQNNGV in the germline V gene. CDR3 length equals 15 residues. The CDR3 reads CASRTAGRAVNEQFF. In DNA, the CDR3 is TGTGCCAGCAGGACAGCGGGGAGGGCCGTGAATGAGCAGTTCTTC. Combining the CDR3 with reference TRBV11-2 and TRBJ2-1 gives the whole variable domain EAGVAQSPRYKIIEKRQSVAFWCNPISGHATLYWYQQILGQGPKLLIQFQNNGVVDDSQLPKDRFSAERLKGVDSTLKIQPAKLEDSAVYLCASRTAGRAVNEQFFGPGTRLTVL.

This clonotype was seen a handful of times. The V gene is TRBV29-1, the J gene TRBJ1-1, with D maybe TRBD1 (6 bases). The CDR3 has 13 amino acids. Germline CDR1 and CDR2: SQVTM and ANQGSEA. The V end lost 4 bases, the J end lost 1 base, and 10 bases lay between the germline ends. CDR3 DNA: TGCAGCGTTGGGGGGCACCCGAACACTGAAGCTTTCTTT. Protein sequence: CSVGGHPNTEAFF.

The J gene is TRBJ1-1, the V gene TRBV7-9; tentatively, D is TRBD1 (5 bases). The CDR3 extends over 12 amino acids. Germline lookup yields CDR1 SEHNR and CDR2 FQNEAQ (reference sequence). The V end lost 5 bases, the J end lost 5 bases, and 9 bases lay between the germline ends. The CDR3 bases are TGTGCCAGCAGCCGGGGGTTGACTGAAGCTTTCTTT. This codes for CASSRGLTEAFF. The full variable domain, its missing parts supplied by reference TRBV7-9 and TRBJ1-1, is DTGVSQNPRHKITKRGQNVTFRCDPISEHNRLYWYRQTLGQGPEFLTYFQNEAQLEKSRLLSDRFSAERPKGSFSTLEIQRTEQGDSAMYLCASSRGLTEAFFGQGTRLTVV.

The V gene is TRBV29-1, the J gene TRBJ2-4; D gene unclear. Between the trimmed V and J ends, which lost 7 bases and 7 bases, there was a span of 17 bases. This CDR3 contains 13 residues. CDR1 SQVTM and CDR2 ANQGSEA come from the germline V gene. In DNA form, the CDR3 reads TGCAGCGCCACTGATTCGGTCGGGAACATTCAGTACTTC. This codes for CSATDSVGNIQYF.

This clonotype was detected only a few times. The V and J genes are TRBV7-3 and TRBJ1-1; possibly TRBD1 for D (6 bases). This CDR3 spans 15 amino acids. Germline CDR1 and CDR2: SGHTA and FQGTGA. V was trimmed by 0 bases and J by 5 bases, leaving 13 bases between them. CDR3 amino acids: CASSLTSGAGTEAFF. The CDR3 DNA reads as TGTGCCAGCAGCTTAACGTCGGGGGCAGGTACTGAAGCTTTCTTT.

This clonotype was observed a few times. The J gene is TRBJ2-7, the V gene TRBV24-1; tentatively, D is TRBD1 or TRBD2 (5 bases each). The J call may be wrong; the DNA end is better matched by TRBJ2-5. Looked up from germline, CDR1 is KGHDR and CDR2 is SFDVKD. The CDR3 has 15 amino acids. The CDR3 DNA is TGTGCCACCAGTGATCCCGGGACCCAGAAAGAGACCCAGTACTTC. Translated, it gives CATSDPGTQKETQYF.

V usage is TRBV9 and J usage is TRBJ2-5; a possible D gene is TRBD1 (5 bases). V lost 0 bases and J 9 bases, leaving 12 bases between the germline ends. The germline V gene encodes CDR1 SGDLS and CDR2 YYNGEE. The CDR3 runs 13 residues. Here the CDR3 reads CASSVDLQGAQYF. Written as DNA, the CDR3 is TGTGCCAGCAGCGTAGACCTCCAAGGGGCCCAGTACTTC.

This clonotype has only a few counts. A junction boundary mismatches the germline segment, possibly from a read error. The chain employs TRBV7-2 and TRBJ2-7; 12 bases map to TRBD1. Germline loops: CDR1 SGHTA, CDR2 FQGNSA. This CDR3 spans 15 amino acids. DNA of the CDR3: TGTGTCAGCAGCTTAAGGGGACAGGGGGCGGGCGAGCAGTACTTC. Protein: CVSSLRGQGAGEQYF. The full variable domain, its missing parts supplied by reference TRBV7-2 and TRBJ2-7, is GAGVSQSPSNKVTEKGKDVELRCDPISGHTALYWYRQSLGQGLEFLIYFQGNSAPDKSGLPSDRFSAERTGGSVSTLTIQRTQQEDSAVYLCVSSLRGQGAGEQYFGPGTRLTVT.

This clonotype was seen more than once but under ten times. This rearrangement joins TRBV7-9 to TRBJ2-1, with D possibly being TRBD1 (6 bases). The J call may be mistaken, given a closer DNA end match to TRBJ2-5. Germline V gives CDR1 SEHNR, CDR2 FQNEAQ (reference sequence). This CDR3 spans 13 amino acids. The CDR3 nucleotides are TGTGCCAGCAGCTTGGCAGGGGAAGGGACCCAGTACTTC. Its translation: CASSLAGEGTQYF.

With regard to this clonotype: A read error may explain this, as a much larger clone is one base away. This chain joins TRBV24-1 and TRBJ2-1, with 7 nucleotides matching TRBD1. There are 14 residues in the CDR3. The germline gives CDR1 KGHDR, CDR2 SFDVKD. J gave up 2 bases and V 6 bases, and 3 bases lay outside the gene matches. The CDR3 DNA reads as TGTGCCACCAGTTTAGGGGGCCCCTACAATGAGCAGTTCTTC. This gives the protein CATSLGGPYNEQFF.

For this clonotype: As the CDR3 is not closed by the conserved phenylalanine or tryptophan, this likely results from a read error. The chain uses TRBV10-3 and TRBJ2-7; weak D call: TRBD1 (6 bases). Trimming removed 2 bases at V and 7 bases at J, with 15 bases between. The CDR3 covers 14 residues. CDR1 and CDR2 (germline): ENHRY, SYGVKD. The CDR3 reads CAISEPLQGREQYS. CDR3 DNA: TGTGCCATCAGTGAGCCCTTACAGGGTAGGGAGCAGTACTCC.

The chain links TRBV2 to TRBJ1-2; maybe TRBD1 (6 bases). V was trimmed by 3 bases and J by 8 bases, leaving 13 bases between them. The germline V gene encodes CDR1 SNHLY and CDR2 FYNNEI. The CDR3 runs to 13 residues. The CDR3 DNA reads TGTGCCAGCAGTGATCGACAGGTTACGGGCTACACCTTC. This sequence encodes CASSDRQVTGYTF.

V and J are TRBV29-1 and TRBJ1-1; D is ambiguous. Germline CDR1 is SQVTM and CDR2 is ANQGSEA. The CDR3 totals 14 residues. V was clipped by 6 bases and J by 6 bases, with 20 bases between them. As DNA, the CDR3 is TGCAGCGTGTCGGACGTTGGACCGGTCGCTGAAGCTTTCTTT. It yields the protein CSVSDVGPVAEAFF.

This clonotype was counted between two and nine times. CDR3 in DNA: TGTGCCAGCAGTTTCGGAGGGACTAGCGGGAGTTACTACGAGCAGTACTTC. Translating gives CASSFGGTSGSYYEQYF. The chain employs TRBV6-6 and TRBJ2-7; 14 positions match TRBD2. The germline V gene encodes CDR1 MNHNY and CDR2 SVGAGI (reference sequence). With V trimmed by 4 bases and J by 3 bases, 8 bases remained unmatched. CDR3 length: 17 amino acids.

V usage is TRBV10-3 and J usage is TRBJ2-3; 7 nucleotides align to TRBD2. Germline CDR1 reads ENHRY; CDR2 reads SYGVKD. Germline trimming cut 3 bases from V and 11 bases from J; bases unmatched to any gene: 14. This CDR3 comprises 15 residues. CDR3 amino acids: CAISDGGGSPPLQYF. The DNA for the CDR3 is TGTGCCATCAGTGACGGCGGGGGTTCCCCACCATTGCAGTATTTT.

The rearrangement joins TRBV27 to TRBJ2-1, with 10 bases lining up with TRBD1. Germline V gene lookup returns CDR1 MNHEY and CDR2 SMNVEV (reference sequence). Germline trimming cut 7 bases from V and 8 bases from J; bases unmatched to any gene: 8. The CDR3 consists of 14 residues. CDR3 sequence (DNA): TGTGCCAGCACACCGGGACAGGGGAGTGATGAGCAGTTCTTC. Translated: CASTPGQGSDEQFF.